The subject of this entry is one TCR beta chain. Its antigen remains unidentified. The sample comes from a study of cytomegalovirus exposure and HLA in healthy donors. Study-wide results and caveats: Later work showed greater clonal expansion in HLA-associated TCR beta chains than in equally common others.

With 2 bases removed from V and 6 bases from J, the gap between germline ends came to 10 bases. Germline CDR1 reads SGHTA; CDR2 reads FQGTGA. This CDR3 has 13 residues. Healthy bone marrow donors made up the donor group. The PCR contained 60 Vbeta and 13 Jbeta primers. The protocol was immunoSEQ multiplex PCR, while the TCRdb copy is restricted to in-frame clones and leaves out a portion. The sample holds 150,000 to 200,000 clones, over 70% seen once. This receptor was taken from a woman aged 45-60 years in good health and CMV-seropositive. This chain joins TRBV7-3 and TRBJ2-5, with TRBD1 as a possible D gene (6 bases). The sequenced sample was PBMCs. The CDR3 here is CASSLPGTKTQYF. CDR3 in DNA: TGTGCCAGCAGCTTACCAGGGACAAAGACCCAGTACTTC.